Listed below are T cell receptor beta chains from one sample, sequenced in a study of cytomegalovirus exposure and HLA in healthy donors. Method: immunoSEQ multiplex PCR; TCRdb's copy keeps in-frame clones and lacks some. In the table there are around 140,000 clones, roughly 62% of which are singletons. The sequenced sample consisted of PBMCs. The receptors come from a male donor in good health and CMV-seronegative. CDR3s include the opening cysteine and the closing phenylalanine or tryptophan. Each record gives: V gene, clone size, J gene, CDR3 protein. Expanded clones are given a class, and other clones once, few, many or no size at all.

TRBV10-3	few	TRBJ2-5	CAISDQGQETQYF
TRBV5-6	-	TRBJ1-5	CANSGGTGDQPQHF
TRBV7-2	few	TRBJ1-1	CASSLDMNTEAFF
TRBV7-8	-	TRBJ2-1	CASVVLADNEQFF
TRBV29-1	-	TRBJ2-7	CSVPTGAGEQYF
TRBV28	few	TRBJ1-1	CASSRRVDRGVEAFF
TRBV5-5	-	TRBJ1-6	CASSLRPISSYNSPLHF
TRBV28	-	TRBJ1-1	CASILGGRMNTEAFF
TRBV19	few	TRBJ1-5	CASSIGEPPQHF
TRBV30	-	TRBJ1-6	CAWSVYMSPLHF
TRBV19	-	TRBJ1-2	CASSRDRVYGYTF
TRBV9	few	TRBJ1-5	CASSVGQGQPQHF
TRBV12-2	once	TRBJ2-7	CASRLFRLAGNYEQYF
TRBV7-9	-	TRBJ1-1	CASSLRTRVNTEAFF
TRBV6-6	few	TRBJ2-3	CASFKDTQYF
TRBV27	-	TRBJ1-2	CASSLDSYYGYTF
TRBV9	-	TRBJ2-5	CASSGMLAEETQYF
TRBV2	-	TRBJ1-3	CASSIRDRGNTIYF
TRBV12-5	-	TRBJ1-5	CASGSTGSPPQHF
TRBV19	-	TRBJ2-3	CASSPIPVSGTQYF
TRBV10-3	-	TRBJ2-7	CAISESTGTYEQYF
TRBV27	-	TRBJ1-5	CASSLVGGANNQPQHF
TRBV29-1	once	TRBJ1-1	CSVVGGENTEAFF
TRBV6-1	-	TRBJ1-2	CASSLRGQGNYGYTF
TRBV28	-	TRBJ1-6	CASREGGGDYNSPLHF
TRBV5-1	-	TRBJ1-2	CASSLEGVSYGYTF
TRBV6-6	-	TRBJ2-3	CASIPTAGGTDTQYF
TRBV27	-	TRBJ2-5	CASSLSGGRETQYF
TRBV5-1	-	TRBJ1-1	CASSPVRQGTEAFF
TRBV7-3	few	TRBJ1-2	CASSLYGGNYGYTF
TRBV29-1	-	TRBJ2-7	CSVETGLEYEQYF
TRBV28	-	TRBJ2-7	CASSLWGGGSGEQYF
TRBV6-5	-	TRBJ2-7	CASSYSGGRASYEQYF
TRBV7-2	few	TRBJ1-2	CASSTDYGGGYGYTF
TRBV4-1	-	TRBJ1-2	CASSQVPGPNYGYTF
TRBV5-4	-	TRBJ2-1	CASSLAGVRVLSEQFF
TRBV5-1	-	TRBJ1-2	CASSPDPTGNYGYTF
TRBV6-1	once	TRBJ2-3	CASRDPLVPDTQYF
TRBV9	-	TRBJ2-5	CASSDRTGQETQYF